The rows below give T cell receptor beta chains drawn from one sample of a study of blood T cell repertoires in COVID-19. The table came from immunoSEQ multiplex PCR; TCRdb's copy has only in-frame clones and leaves some out. The table includes some 150,000 clones, 75% to 90% detected once. The sequenced sample was peripheral blood. The source is a woman aged 65 to 85 with acute or convalescent COVID-19. Both conserved end residues are part of each CDR3. D genes are given only for firm matches. Clone size appears in some rows only: once, few, many, or a class for an expanded clone.

D	V	J	size	length	CDR3	DNA
TRBD2	TRBV7-9	TRBJ2-1	-	16	CASSLVPGLTYNEQFF	TGTGCCAGCAGCTTAGTCCCGGGACTAACCTACAATGAGCAGTTCTTC
TRBD1	TRBV2	TRBJ1-1	once	13	CASSGTGRTEAFF	TGTGCCAGCAGTGGGACAGGGCGAACTGAAGCTTTCTTT
TRBD2	TRBV6-6	TRBJ2-3	-	16	CASRPNSGGGTDTQYF	TGTGCCAGCAGACCAAATAGCGGGGGGGGGACAGATACGCAGTATTTT
TRBD1	TRBV18	TRBJ1-6	-	16	CASSPMDRGLNSPLHF	TGTGCCAGCTCACCTATGGACAGGGGTCTTAATTCACCCCTCCACTTT
TRBD1	TRBV7-2	TRBJ1-1	once	14	CASSQRTGLTEAFF	TGTGCCAGCAGCCAGCGGACAGGGCTCACTGAAGCTTTCTTT
-	TRBV28	TRBJ1-5	-	15	CASSLSFGSNQPQHF	TGTGCCAGCAGTTTATCCTTCGGTAGCAATCAGCCCCAGCATTTT
TRBD1	TRBV2	TRBJ2-5	-	14	CASRPQGGQETQYF	TGTGCCAGCAGGCCACAGGGGGGCCAAGAGACCCAGTACTTC
-	TRBV27	TRBJ1-5	-	16	CASSLLSGRGNQPQHF	TGTGCCAGCAGTTTATTGTCAGGGAGGGGCAATCAGCCCCAGCATTTT
TRBD1	TRBV11-3	TRBJ2-5	-	13	CASSQGARETQYF	TGTGCCAGCAGCCAGGGGGCCCGAGAGACCCAGTACTTC
TRBD1	TRBV27	TRBJ1-5	-	15	CASSLYQGASQPQHF	TGTGCCAGCAGTTTATATCAGGGGGCTTCTCAGCCCCAGCATTTT
-	TRBV5-4	TRBJ2-2	few	12	CASSLVFGELFF	TGTGCCAGCAGCTTGGTATTCGGGGAGCTGTTTTTT
TRBD1	TRBV5-6	TRBJ2-5	-	16	CASSQTWTGGMETQYF	TGTGCCAGCAGCCAAACCTGGACAGGGGGCATGGAGACCCAGTACTTC
TRBD1	TRBV2	TRBJ2-7	-	16	CASLMLSRQGTYEQYF	TGTGCCAGTTTAATGTTGTCTCGACAGGGAACCTACGAGCAGTACTTC
-	TRBV7-9	TRBJ1-1	-	12	CASSRTDYEAFF	TGTGCCAGCAGCCGAACGGACTATGAAGCTTTCTTT
-	TRBV7-8	TRBJ1-2	-	15	CASSLGSQGDYGYTF	TGTGCCAGCAGCTTAGGGAGCCAAGGGGACTATGGCTACACCTTC
TRBD2	TRBV18	TRBJ2-3	-	16	CASSPSGGRSTDTQYF	TGTGCCAGCTCACCGAGCGGGGGCCGGAGCACAGATACGCAGTATTTT
-	TRBV6-6	TRBJ1-1	-	16	CASTQGRSGRYTEAFF	TGTGCCAGCACCCAGGGGCGATCTGGACGGTACACTGAAGCTTTCTTT
-	TRBV6-6	TRBJ1-4	-	13	CASCGATNEKLFF	TGTGCCAGCTGCGGGGCGACTAATGAAAAACTGTTTTTT
-	TRBV7-9	TRBJ1-2	once	13	CASSFVAGYGYTF	TGTGCCAGCAGCTTCGTGGCGGGCTATGGCTACACCTTC
TRBD1	TRBV2	TRBJ1-5	-	16	CASSEAMDRDNQPQHF	TGTGCCAGCAGTGAAGCAATGGACAGGGACAATCAGCCCCAGCATTTT
TRBD1	TRBV15	TRBJ1-6	few	15	CATSLRDRGNSPLHF	TGTGCCACCAGCCTACGGGACAGGGGTAATTCACCCCTCCACTTT
TRBD1	TRBV9	TRBJ1-2	-	15	CASSRRTGDNYGYTF	TGTGCCAGCAGCCGCCGGACAGGGGACAACTATGGCTACACCTTC
-	TRBV5-8	TRBJ1-5	-	17	CASSLALFGYSNQPQHF	TGTGCCAGCAGCTTGGCCTTGTTCGGGTATAGCAATCAGCCCCAGCATTTT
-	TRBV7-8	TRBJ2-1	-	16	CASRRGGSGWDNEQFF	TGTGCCAGCAGGCGTGGAGGCAGCGGTTGGGACAATGAGCAGTTCTTC
TRBD1	TRBV19	TRBJ1-5	-	15	CASSDSDRVGQPQHF	TGTGCCAGTAGTGACTCGGACAGGGTAGGACAGCCCCAGCATTTT
-	TRBV7-9	TRBJ1-1	-	13	CASSLWANTEAFF	TGTGCCAGCAGCTTGTGGGCGAACACTGAAGCTTTCTTT
TRBD1	TRBV5-8	TRBJ2-7	-	17	CASSPLGQQLRHYEQYF	TGTGCCAGCAGCCCATTGGGACAGCAGCTTCGACACTACGAGCAGTACTTC
TRBD1	TRBV24-1	TRBJ1-4	-	14	CATSGTGVNEKLFF	TGTGCCACCAGCGGGACAGGGGTTAATGAAAAACTGTTTTTT
-	TRBV7-3	TRBJ2-3	-	15	CASSLGGAKTDTQYF	TGTGCCAGCAGCTTAGGCGGGGCAAAGACAGATACGCAGTATTTT
-	TRBV5-1	TRBJ2-2	-	14	CASSFVGATGELFF	TGCGCCAGCAGCTTTGTAGGGGCCACCGGGGAGCTGTTTTTT
-	TRBV9	TRBJ1-5	-	14	CASSVGQGYQPQHF	TGTGCCAGCAGCGTAGGGCAGGGGTATCAGCCCCAGCATTTT
-	TRBV6-5	TRBJ1-5	-	13	CASSLRVNQPQHF	TGTGCCAGCAGTCTCAGGGTCAATCAGCCCCAGCATTTT
-	TRBV28	TRBJ2-1	-	15	CASSLLSQSYNEQFF	TGTGCCAGCAGTTTATTATCCCAGTCCTACAATGAGCAGTTCTTC
TRBD1	TRBV29-1	TRBJ1-1	-	14	CSAGDRGKGTEAFF	TGCAGCGCTGGGGACAGGGGTAAGGGCACTGAAGCTTTCTTT
-	TRBV19	TRBJ2-7	-	15	CASSTRDTLWYEQYF	TGTGCCAGTAGTACTCGGGACACTCTTTGGTACGAGCAGTACTTC
-	TRBV5-1	TRBJ2-5	-	14	CASSSWTPAETQYF	TGCGCCAGCAGCTCCTGGACTCCGGCGGAGACCCAGTACTTC
-	TRBV6-6	TRBJ1-2	-	15	CASSLPGAGTRGYTF	TGTGCCAGCAGTTTGCCTGGGGCAGGGACTAGGGGCTACACCTTC
-	TRBV18	TRBJ2-2	-	15	CASSERVTNTGELFF	TGTGCCAGCTCAGAACGGGTAACGAACACCGGGGAGCTGTTTTTT
TRBD1	TRBV5-1	TRBJ1-2	few	14	CASSLARGLGGYTF	TGCGCCAGCAGCTTGGCTAGGGGGCTAGGAGGCTACACCTTC
-	TRBV6-5	TRBJ1-1	-	10	CASGRGEAFF	TGTGCCAGCGGACGGGGTGAAGCTTTCTTT
TRBD2	TRBV7-8	TRBJ2-1	-	19	CASSLGARRVAGGPNEQFF	TGTGCCAGCAGCTTAGGGGCCAGGAGGGTAGCGGGGGGGCCCAATGAGCAGTTCTTC
-	TRBV9	TRBJ1-5	-	16	CASSETRENSNQPQHF	TGTGCCAGCAGCGAGACCAGGGAAAATAGCAATCAGCCCCAGCATTTT
-	TRBV7-2	TRBJ1-1	-	13	CASSPGFATEAFF	TGTGCCAGCAGCCCAGGGTTCGCCACTGAAGCTTTCTTT
TRBD1	TRBV19	TRBJ2-6	-	16	CASVPPGGSGANVLTF	TGTGCCAGTGTCCCACCAGGGGGCTCTGGGGCCAACGTCCTGACTTTC
TRBD1	TRBV27	TRBJ1-2	-	13	CASSTTGVYGYTF	TGTGCCAGCAGCACCACAGGGGTCTATGGCTACACCTTC